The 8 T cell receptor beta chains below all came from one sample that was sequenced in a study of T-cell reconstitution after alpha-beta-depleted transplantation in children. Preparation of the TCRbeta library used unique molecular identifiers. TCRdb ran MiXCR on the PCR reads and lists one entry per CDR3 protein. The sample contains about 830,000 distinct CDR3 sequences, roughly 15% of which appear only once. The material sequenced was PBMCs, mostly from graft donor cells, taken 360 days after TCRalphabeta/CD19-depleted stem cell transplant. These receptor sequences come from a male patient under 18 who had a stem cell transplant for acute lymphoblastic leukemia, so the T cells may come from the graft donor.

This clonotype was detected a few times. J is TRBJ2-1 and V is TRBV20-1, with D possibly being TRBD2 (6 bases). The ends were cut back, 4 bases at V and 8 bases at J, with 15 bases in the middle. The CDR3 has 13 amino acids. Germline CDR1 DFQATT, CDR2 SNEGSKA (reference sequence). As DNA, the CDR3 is TGCAGTGCTACCCCCACTAGCACCGATGAGCAGTTCTTC. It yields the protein CSATPTSTDEQFF.

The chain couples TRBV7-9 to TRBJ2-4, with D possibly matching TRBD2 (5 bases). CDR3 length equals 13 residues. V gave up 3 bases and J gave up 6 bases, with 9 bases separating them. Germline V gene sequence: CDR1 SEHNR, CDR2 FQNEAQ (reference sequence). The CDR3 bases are TGTGCCAGCAGCTTCGGACTCCTAAACATTCAGTACTTC. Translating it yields CASSFGLLNIQYF.

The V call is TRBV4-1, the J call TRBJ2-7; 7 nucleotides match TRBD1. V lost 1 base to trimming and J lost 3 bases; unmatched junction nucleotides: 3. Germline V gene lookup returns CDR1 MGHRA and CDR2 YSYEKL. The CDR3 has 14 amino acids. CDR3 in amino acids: CASSQARQGYEQYF. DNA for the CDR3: TGCGCCAGCAGCCAAGCTAGACAGGGCTACGAGCAGTACTTC.

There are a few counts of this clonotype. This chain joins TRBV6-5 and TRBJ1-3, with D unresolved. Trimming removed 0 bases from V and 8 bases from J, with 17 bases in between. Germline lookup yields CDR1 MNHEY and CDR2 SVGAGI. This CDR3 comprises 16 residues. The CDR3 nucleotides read TGTGCCAGCAGTTACTCGGCCGCTTGGGGTTACTACACCATATATTTT. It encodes CASSYSAAWGYYTIYF.

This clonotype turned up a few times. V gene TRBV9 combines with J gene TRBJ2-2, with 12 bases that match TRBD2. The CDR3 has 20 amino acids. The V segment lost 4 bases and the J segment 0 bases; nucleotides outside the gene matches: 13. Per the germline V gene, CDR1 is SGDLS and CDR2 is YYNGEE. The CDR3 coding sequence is TGTGCCAGCAGCCCCGACCAGACTAGCGGGAGATCGTCGAACACCGGGGAGCTGTTTTTT. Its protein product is CASSPDQTSGRSSNTGELFF. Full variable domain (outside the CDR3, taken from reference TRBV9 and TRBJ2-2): DSGVTQTPKHLITATGQRVTLRCSPRSGDLSVYWYQQSLDQGLQFLIQYYNGEERAKGNILERFSAQQFPDLHSELNLSSLELGDSALYFCASSPDQTSGRSSNTGELFFGEGSRLTVL.

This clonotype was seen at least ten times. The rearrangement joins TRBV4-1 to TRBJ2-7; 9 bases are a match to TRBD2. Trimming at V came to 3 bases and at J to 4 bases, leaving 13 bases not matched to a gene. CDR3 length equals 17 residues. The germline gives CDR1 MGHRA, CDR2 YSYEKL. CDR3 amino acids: CASSHGGTAGGPYEQYF. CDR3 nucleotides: TGCGCCAGCAGCCATGGTGGAACGGCGGGAGGGCCATACGAGCAGTACTTC.

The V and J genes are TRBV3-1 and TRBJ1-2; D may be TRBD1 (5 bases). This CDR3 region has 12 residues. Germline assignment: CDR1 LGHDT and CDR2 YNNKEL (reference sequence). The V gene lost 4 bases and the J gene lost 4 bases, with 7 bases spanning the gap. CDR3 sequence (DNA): TGTGCCAGCAGCCGGGGCCTCTATGGCTACACCTTC. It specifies CASSRGLYGYTF.

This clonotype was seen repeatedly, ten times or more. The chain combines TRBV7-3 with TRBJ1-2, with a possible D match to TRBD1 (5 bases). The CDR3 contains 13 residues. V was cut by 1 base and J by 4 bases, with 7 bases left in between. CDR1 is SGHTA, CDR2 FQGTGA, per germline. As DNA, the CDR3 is TGTGCCAGCAGCTTAAGCCAGGGCTATGGCTACACCTTC. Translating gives CASSLSQGYGYTF.